The T cell receptor (beta chain) described here comes from a study of OX40 agonist ivuxolimab in advanced cancers. Study-wide findings and caveats: The mean number of expanded clones was higher in CD8+ T cells than in CD4+. Antigen targets of the expanded peripheral T cells went undetermined. Among the nonresponders, some also had low normalized T-cell clonal expansion. At 0.1 to 3.0 mg/kg and by week 6, clonal expansion occurred in CD4+ and CD8+ blood T cells.

The germline V gene has CDR1 SGHTA and CDR2 FQGNSA. This CDR3 has 16 residues. The V segment lost 0 bases and the J segment 6 bases; nucleotides outside the gene matches: 8. Only in-frame clones appear in the TCRdb table, and some are missing; sequencing was by immunoSEQ multiplex PCR. The sample yields over 70,000 clones, 88% seen once. Regarding this clone: Its antigen is still unknown.

The chain carries TRBV7-2 and TRBJ2-1, with 7 bases matching TRBD2. This sequence originates from an adult with an advanced solid tumor such as melanoma, head and neck, liver or kidney cancer. Sample: CD4+ or CD8+ T cells sorted from blood, taken in a trial of the OX40 agonist ivuxolimab. In DNA form, the CDR3 reads TGTGCCAGCAGCTTAGCGCCGGTAGCGGGCCTCAATGAGCAGTTCTTC. It specifies CASSLAPVAGLNEQFF.